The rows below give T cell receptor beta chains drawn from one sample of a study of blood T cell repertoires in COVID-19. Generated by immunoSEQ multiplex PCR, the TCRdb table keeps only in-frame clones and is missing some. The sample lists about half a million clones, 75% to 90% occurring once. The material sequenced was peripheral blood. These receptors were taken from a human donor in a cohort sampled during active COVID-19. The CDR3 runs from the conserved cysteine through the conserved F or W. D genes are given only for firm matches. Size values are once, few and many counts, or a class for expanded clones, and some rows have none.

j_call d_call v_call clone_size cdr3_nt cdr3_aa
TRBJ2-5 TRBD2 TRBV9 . TGTGCCAGCAGCGTAGCTGTCCTAGCGGGACAAGAGACCCAGTACTTC CASSVAVLAGQETQYF
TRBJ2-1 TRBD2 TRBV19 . TGTGCCAGTAGCCAACCCCGGACTAGCGGGAGTGATGAGCAGTTCTTC CASSQPRTSGSDEQFF
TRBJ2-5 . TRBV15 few TGTGCCACCAGCAGAGGCCTAGCGCAAGAGACCCAGTACTTC CATSRGLAQETQYF
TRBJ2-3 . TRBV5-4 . TGTGCCAGCAGCTTCGGACACAACACGGATACGCAGTATTTT CASSFGHNTDTQYF
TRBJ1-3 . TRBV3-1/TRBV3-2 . TGTGCCAGCAGCCGAACGGTGACATCAGGCTCTGGAAACACCATATATTTT CASSRTVTSGSGNTIYF
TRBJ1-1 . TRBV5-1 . TGCGCCAGCAGCTTGGCACTTATTGAAGCTTTCTTT CASSLALIEAFF
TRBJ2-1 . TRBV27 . TGTGCCAGCAGTTCCCCGTCCGAGAGGACTTACAATGAGCAGTTCTTC CASSSPSERTYNEQFF
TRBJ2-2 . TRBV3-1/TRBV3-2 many TGTGCCAGCAGCCATATTCGGAGGACTCATACTCCCGGGGAGCTGTTTTTT CASSHIRRTHTPGELFF
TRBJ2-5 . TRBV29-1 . TGCAGCGTTTCGGGACTCCTCCAAGAGACCCAGTACTTC CSVSGLLQETQYF
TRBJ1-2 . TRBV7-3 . TGTGCCAGCAGCTTAACGCCGACAGGTGACTATGGCTACACCTTC CASSLTPTGDYGYTF
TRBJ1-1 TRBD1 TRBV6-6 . TGTGCCAGCAGTTACGGGGACAGCACAGACACTGAAGCTTTCTTT CASSYGDSTDTEAFF
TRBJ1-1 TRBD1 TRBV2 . TGTGCCAGCTTACAGGGGATGATGAACACTGAAGCTTTCTTT CASLQGMMNTEAFF
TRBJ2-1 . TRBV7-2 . TGTGCCAGCAGCTTAGGAGGTGAGCAGTTCTTC CASSLGGEQFF
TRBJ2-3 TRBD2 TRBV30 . TGTGCCTGGAGTCCGGTACGCGGCGGGAGTTTGGCAGATACGCAGTATTTT CAWSPVRGGSLADTQYF
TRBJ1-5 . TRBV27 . TGTGCCAGCAACGATTTGGGACAACGCCAGCCCCAGCATTTT CASNDLGQRQPQHF
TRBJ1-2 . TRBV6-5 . TGTGCCAGCACCTTGCGGGGCTATGGCTACACCTTC CASTLRGYGYTF
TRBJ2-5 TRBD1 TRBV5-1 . TGCGCCAGCAGCTTGGGACAGGGGATAGGGGAGACCCAGTACTTC CASSLGQGIGETQYF
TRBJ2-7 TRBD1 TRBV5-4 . TGTGCCAGCAGCTTCGAGACAGGGGGTTACGAGCAGTACTTC CASSFETGGYEQYF
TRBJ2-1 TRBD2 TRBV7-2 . TGTGCCAGCAGCTTAGTAGCGGGAGAGGGTAATGAGCAGTTCTTC CASSLVAGEGNEQFF
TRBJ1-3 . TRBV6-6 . TGTGCCAGCAGTAATTTGGCGGATTCTGGAAACACCATATATTTT CASSNLADSGNTIYF